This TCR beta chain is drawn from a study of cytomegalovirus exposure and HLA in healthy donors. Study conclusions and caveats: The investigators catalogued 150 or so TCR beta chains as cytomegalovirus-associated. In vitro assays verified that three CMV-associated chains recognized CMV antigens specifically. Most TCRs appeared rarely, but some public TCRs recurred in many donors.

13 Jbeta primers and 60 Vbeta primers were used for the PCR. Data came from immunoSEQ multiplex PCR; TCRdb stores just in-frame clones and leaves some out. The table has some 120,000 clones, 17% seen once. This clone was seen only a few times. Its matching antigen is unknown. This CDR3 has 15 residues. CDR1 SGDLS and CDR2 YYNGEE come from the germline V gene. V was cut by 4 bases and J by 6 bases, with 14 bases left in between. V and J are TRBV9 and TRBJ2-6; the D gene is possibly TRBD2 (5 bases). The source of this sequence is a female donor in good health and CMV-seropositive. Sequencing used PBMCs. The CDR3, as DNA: TGTGCCAGCAGCACTAGACCGATGGTGGCCAACGTCCTGACTTTC. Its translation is CASSTRPMVANVLTF.